This entry describes one T cell receptor beta chain. Its antigen is currently not known. No base-level quality is on record; no much larger clone is a single base apart. TCR beta VDJ combination and CDR3 sequence profiling used genomic DNA as the template. An Illumina HiSeq 2000 was used for TCR repertoire sequencing. The study's processing was this. Repertoires were assessed using TRBV/TRBJ rearrangement plots, CDR3 size and DJ length profiles, and Simpson's diversity index. The most abundant DNA sequence in the deep sequencing data was taken as the immunodominant clone. CDR3 amino acid sequences were checked for sharing across subjects and were also compared against the VDJdb database and published repertoires. The raw public data were reprocessed by TCRdb itself: fastp quality trimming at Q25, MiXCR clonotype calling, in-frame beta chains only. Here each entry gathers all rows of one CDR3 protein and keeps the most common genes and DNA. These V and J calls originate from TCRdb's pipeline instead of the authors' own analysis. Present in this sample are some 170,000 distinct CDR3 sequences, around 45% of which were seen just once. The ten biggest clones cover approximately 1.1% of the sample.

The CDR3, cysteine through phenylalanine, is 12 amino acids long. CDR3 DNA is the only sequence kept; it has 36 bases, read in frame from the first base. V is pared back by 6 bases and J by 7 bases, with 7 bases lying between the germline termini. CDR1 is given as MRHNA and CDR2 as SNTAGT, both from the germline V gene. These data are taken from a study of CD8+CD57+ T cells in acquired aplastic anemia (dated 2018 in TCRdb). Study-wide context: A mean of approximately 3 ug of DNA, ranging from roughly 0.17 to 30 ug, was extracted from sorted CD4+ and CD8+ cells. For healthy donor samples, the average read count was around 9.9 million for CD4+ cells and 11 million to 14 million for CD8+ cells. Here is what the overall study found, with its caveats: CD8+ Simpson's diversity did not differ significantly between patients and healthy controls (P=0.060). Nearly 30 CD8+ CDR3 sequences were found in both patients and controls but appeared to be highly expressed in patients and within the immunodominant clones of the patients.

The study deep-sequenced TCR repertoires of sorted CD4+ and CD8+ blood T cells from severe aplastic anemia patients and healthy subjects. Ficoll-Paque density gradient centrifugation was used to isolate peripheral blood mononuclear cells. Before DNA extraction, CD4+ and CD8+ T cells were sorted with FACS or magnetic beads. The receptor comes from a human donor in good health. This sequence uses TRBV6-4 and TRBJ1-6; the D gene lacks a confident call. Sequencing was performed on sorted CD4+, CD8+, or CD8+CD57+ T cells (not recorded which) from PBMCs. The DNA reads as follows: TGTGCCAGCAGGGTACAGAATTCACCCCTCCACTTT. Its protein reads: CASRVQNSPLHF.